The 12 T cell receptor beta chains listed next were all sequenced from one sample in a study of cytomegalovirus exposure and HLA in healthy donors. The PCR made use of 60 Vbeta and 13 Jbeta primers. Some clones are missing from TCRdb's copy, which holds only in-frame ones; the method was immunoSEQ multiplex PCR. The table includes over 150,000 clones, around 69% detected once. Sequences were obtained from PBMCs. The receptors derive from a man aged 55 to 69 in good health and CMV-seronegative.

The CDR3 DNA sequence: TGTGCCAGCAGCTCATCAACTGTCGAGTTATTGAACATTCAGTACTTC. It encodes CASSSSTVELLNIQYF. V is TRBV7-8 and J is TRBJ2-4, with D uncertain. Germline lookup yields CDR1 SGHVS and CDR2 FQNEAQ. CDR3 size: 16 residues. V was clipped by 4 bases and J by 7 bases, with 20 bases between them.

CDR3 sequence (DNA): TGTGCCAGCAGCCCCGGACAGATTTACGAGCAGTACTTC. This gives the protein CASSPGQIYEQYF. The chain has TRBV7-9 and TRBJ2-7, with D possibly TRBD1 on 6 matching bases. V dropped 5 bases and J dropped 4 bases, with 12 bases sitting between them. Germline CDR1 reads SEHNR; CDR2 reads FQNEAQ (reference sequence). The length of the CDR3 is 13 residues.

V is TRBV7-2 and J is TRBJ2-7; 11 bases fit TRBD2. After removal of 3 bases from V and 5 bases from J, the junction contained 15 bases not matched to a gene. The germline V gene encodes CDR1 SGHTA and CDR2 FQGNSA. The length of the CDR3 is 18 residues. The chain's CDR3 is CASSFLSLSGGAYDEQYF. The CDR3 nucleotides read TGTGCCAGCAGCTTCCTATCTCTTAGCGGGGGGGCGTATGACGAGCAGTACTTC. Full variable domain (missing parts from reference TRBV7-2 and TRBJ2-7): GAGVSQSPSNKVTEKGKDVELRCDPISGHTALYWYRQSLGQGLEFLIYFQGNSAPDKSGLPSDRFSAERTGGSVSTLTIQRTQQEDSAVYLCASSFLSLSGGAYDEQYFGPGTRLTVT.

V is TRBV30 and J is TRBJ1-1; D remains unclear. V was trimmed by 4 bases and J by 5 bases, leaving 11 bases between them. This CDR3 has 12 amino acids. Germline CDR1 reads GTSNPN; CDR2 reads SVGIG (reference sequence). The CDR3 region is CAWTPRRTEAFF. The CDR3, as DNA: TGTGCCTGGACGCCCCGGAGGACTGAAGCTTTCTTT.

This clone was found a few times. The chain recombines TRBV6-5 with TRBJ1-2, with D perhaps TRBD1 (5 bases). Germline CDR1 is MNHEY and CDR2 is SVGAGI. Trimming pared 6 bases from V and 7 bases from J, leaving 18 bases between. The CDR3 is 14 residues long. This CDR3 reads CASSGPQGTGGYTF. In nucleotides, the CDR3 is TGTGCCAGCAGCGGACCCCAGGGAACGGGTGGCTACACCTTC.

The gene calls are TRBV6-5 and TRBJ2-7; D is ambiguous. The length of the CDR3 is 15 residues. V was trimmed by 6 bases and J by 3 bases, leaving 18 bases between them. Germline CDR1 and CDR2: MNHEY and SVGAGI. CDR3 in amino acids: CASSRLSAAYYEQYF. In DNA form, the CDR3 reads TGTGCCAGCAGCCGTCTAAGTGCGGCATACTACGAGCAGTACTTC.

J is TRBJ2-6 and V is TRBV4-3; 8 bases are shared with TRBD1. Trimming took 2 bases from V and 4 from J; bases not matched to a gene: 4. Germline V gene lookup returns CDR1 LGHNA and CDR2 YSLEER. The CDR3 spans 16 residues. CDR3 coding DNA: TGCGCCAGCAGCCAATGGACAGGGCGCGGGGCCAACGTCCTGACTTTC. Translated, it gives CASSQWTGRGANVLTF.

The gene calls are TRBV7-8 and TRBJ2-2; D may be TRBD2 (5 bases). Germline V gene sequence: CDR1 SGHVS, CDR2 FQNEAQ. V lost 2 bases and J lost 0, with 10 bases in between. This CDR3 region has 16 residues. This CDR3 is CASSLSGSANTGELFF. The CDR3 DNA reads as TGTGCCAGCAGCTTAAGTGGGAGTGCGAACACCGGGGAGCTGTTTTTT.

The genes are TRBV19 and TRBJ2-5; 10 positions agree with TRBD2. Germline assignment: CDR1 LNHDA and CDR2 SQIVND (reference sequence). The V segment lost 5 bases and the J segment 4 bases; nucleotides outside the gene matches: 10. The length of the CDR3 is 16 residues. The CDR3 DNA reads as TGTGCCAGTAGTGGGATAGCGGGAGGTCCTCGAGAGACCCAGTACTTC. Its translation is CASSGIAGGPRETQYF.

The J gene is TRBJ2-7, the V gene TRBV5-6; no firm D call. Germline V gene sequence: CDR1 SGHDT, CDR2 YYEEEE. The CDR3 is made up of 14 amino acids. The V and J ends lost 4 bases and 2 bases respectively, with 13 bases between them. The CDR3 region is CASSHVDTPYEQYF. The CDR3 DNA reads TGTGCCAGCAGCCACGTTGACACCCCCTACGAGCAGTACTTC.

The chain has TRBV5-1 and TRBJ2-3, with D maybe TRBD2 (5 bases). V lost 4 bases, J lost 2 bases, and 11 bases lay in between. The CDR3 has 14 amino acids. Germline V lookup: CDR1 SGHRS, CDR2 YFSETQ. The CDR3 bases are TGCGCCAGCAGCCCCCTGGACTCCACAGATACGCAGTATTTT. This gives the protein CASSPLDSTDTQYF. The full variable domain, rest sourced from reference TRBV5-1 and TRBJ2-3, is KAGVTQTPRYLIKTRGQQVTLSCSPISGHRSVSWYQQTPGQGLQFLFEYFSETQRNKGNFPGRFSGRQFSNSRSEMNVSTLELGDSALYLCASSPLDSTDTQYFGPGTRLTVL.

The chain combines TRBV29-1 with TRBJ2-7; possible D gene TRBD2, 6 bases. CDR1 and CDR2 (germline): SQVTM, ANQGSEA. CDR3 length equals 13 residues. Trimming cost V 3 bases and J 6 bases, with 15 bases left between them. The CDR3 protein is CSVDGGTGGEQYF. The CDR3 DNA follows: TGCAGCGTTGACGGCGGGACCGGGGGCGAGCAGTACTTC.